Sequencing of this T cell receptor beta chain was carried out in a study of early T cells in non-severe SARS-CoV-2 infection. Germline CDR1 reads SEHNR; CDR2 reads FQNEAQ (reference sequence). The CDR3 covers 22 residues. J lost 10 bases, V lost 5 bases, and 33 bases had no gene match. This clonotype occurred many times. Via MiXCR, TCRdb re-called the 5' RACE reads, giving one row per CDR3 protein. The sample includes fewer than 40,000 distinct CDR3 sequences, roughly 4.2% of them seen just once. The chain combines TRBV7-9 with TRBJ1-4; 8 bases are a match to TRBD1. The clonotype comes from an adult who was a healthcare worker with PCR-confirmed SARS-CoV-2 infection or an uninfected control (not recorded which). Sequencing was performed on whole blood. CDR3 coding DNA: TGTGCCAGCAGCCCAGAGCAGATAGGACAGGGATTCAGGGGATTTGCACCCACAAAACTGTTTTTT. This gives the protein CASSPEQIGQGFRGFAPTKLFF.